This TCR beta chain emerged from a study of neurological immune-mediated disorders. General study points: Across subjects, no CDR3 amino acid sequence appeared in expanded clones of more than one subject, a finding that suggested private repertoires in all groups.

There are many counts of this clonotype. Its antigen is not identified. CDR1 and CDR2 (germline): DFQATT, SNEGSKA (reference sequence). The CDR3 spans 16 residues. Losses at the gene ends were 3 bases for V and 2 bases for J; bases not matched to a gene: 9. The study built unsorted libraries from 2 million PBMCs kept at -80 C. TCRdb re-called the 5' RACE reads with MiXCR, one entry per CDR3 protein. The sample has tens of thousands of distinct CDR3 sequences, roughly 3.5% seen once. The chain has TRBV20-1 and TRBJ2-3, with TRBD2 matching over 9 bases. Sequencing was carried out using PBMCs. The receptor was isolated from a woman aged 25-40 years with multiple sclerosis. CDR3 residues: CSASSLGGGVTDTQYF. CDR3 DNA: TGCAGTGCTAGTTCACTGGGCGGGGGGGTCACAGATACGCAGTATTTT.